The rows below give T cell receptor beta chains drawn from one sample of a study of T cell repertoires in cytomegalovirus infection. TCRdb analysed the reads with MiXCR anew, one entry per CDR3 protein. This repertoire shows some 700,000 distinct CDR3 sequences, approximately 34% found once; its top ten account for around 3%. The sample consisted of PBMCs. The receptors stem from a human donor in good health (CMV status not recorded). Some clones in this sample may be carry-over from other donors' samples. Both conserved end residues are part of each CDR3. The order of the fields is J gene, D gene, clone size, V gene, CDR3 DNA, CDR3 protein. The D gene is left open where the match is weak. Not every row has a clone size; where given, it reads once, few, many or a size class.

J: TRBJ1-2; D: TRBD1; size: -; V: TRBV30; DNA: TGTGCCTGGAGACCGCAGGGGGTTGGGGGCTACACCTTC; CDR3: CAWRPQGVGGYTF
J: TRBJ2-3; D: TRBD1; size: few; V: TRBV20-1; DNA: TGCAGTGCCCCTAACGCGGAGGGACAGGGGAGACGAGATACGCAGTATTTT; CDR3: CSAPNAEGQGRRDTQYF
J: TRBJ2-3; D: -; size: few; V: TRBV20-1; DNA: TGCAGTGCTCCCGCGAAGGGAGATACGCAGTATTTT; CDR3: CSAPAKGDTQYF
J: TRBJ2-7; D: -; size: once; V: TRBV14; DNA: TGTGCCAGCAGCCAAAGTTTGAGAACCTACGAGCAGTACTTC; CDR3: CASSQSLRTYEQYF
J: TRBJ1-5; D: TRBD1; size: many; V: TRBV7-9; DNA: TGTGCCAGCAGCTTCTCCGGGACAGGGATGTCTAGGAATCAGCCCCAGCATTTT; CDR3: CASSFSGTGMSRNQPQHF
J: TRBJ2-1; D: TRBD2; size: many; V: TRBV7-9; DNA: TGTGCCAGCAGCTCGACTAGCGGGAGCTCCTACAATGAGCAGTTCTTC; CDR3: CASSSTSGSSYNEQFF
J: TRBJ1-5; D: -; size: many; V: TRBV28; DNA: TGTGCCAGCAGGGTCTCGAATCAGCCCCAGCATTTT; CDR3: CASRVSNQPQHF
J: TRBJ2-7; D: TRBD1; size: few; V: TRBV12-3/TRBV12-4; DNA: TGTGCCAGCAGGACTAACAGGGGTCCTAACTACGAGCAGTACTTC; CDR3: CASRTNRGPNYEQYF
J: TRBJ2-7; D: -; size: -; V: TRBV5-4; DNA: TGTGCCAGCAGCGGAGAAAGTTCCGGTCTGCCCTACGAGCAGTACTTC; CDR3: CASSGESSGLPYEQYF
J: TRBJ1-1; D: -; size: -; V: TRBV28; DNA: TGTGCCAGCAGTTTATCGGGGCGGGAGGAAATGAACACTGAAGCTTTCTTT; CDR3: CASSLSGREEMNTEAFF
J: TRBJ2-7; D: -; size: -; V: TRBV3-1; DNA: TGTGCCAGCAGCCATGGCCCCTACGAGCAGTACTTC; CDR3: CASSHGPYEQYF
J: TRBJ2-7; D: -; size: many; V: TRBV7-8; DNA: TGTGCCAGCAGCTTCCGGCAGGACACCTACGAGCAGTACTTC; CDR3: CASSFRQDTYEQYF
J: TRBJ2-4; D: -; size: -; V: TRBV28; DNA: TGTGCCAGCAGACGTATACAGGGAAGTTTCCATGGGTCCGCCAAAAACATTCAGTACTTC; CDR3: CASRRIQGSFHGSAKNIQYF
J: TRBJ1-2; D: -; size: few; V: TRBV28; DNA: TGTGCCAGCAGTTACCGCGGGACACTCGGCGACTATGGCTACACCTTC; CDR3: CASSYRGTLGDYGYTF
J: TRBJ2-1; D: -; size: few; V: TRBV7-6; DNA: TGTGCCAGCAGCTTTGGACGGATCAATGAGCAGTTCTTC; CDR3: CASSFGRINEQFF
J: TRBJ1-3; D: -; size: -; V: TRBV27; DNA: TGTGCCAGCATCGGCCAATCCGGGAACACCATATATTTT; CDR3: CASIGQSGNTIYF
J: TRBJ1-5; D: TRBD1; size: -; V: TRBV24-1; DNA: TGTGCCACCAGTCTGGACAGGACAAATCAGCCCCAGCATTTT; CDR3: CATSLDRTNQPQHF
J: TRBJ2-1; D: TRBD2; size: -; V: TRBV7-9; DNA: TGTGCCAGCAGCTCAACCGGACTAGCGGGAGTCCACAATGAGCAGTTCTTC; CDR3: CASSSTGLAGVHNEQFF
J: TRBJ2-1; D: TRBD2; size: many; V: TRBV7-2; DNA: TGTGCCAGCAGCTTAGTCGCTAGCGGGAGTAACTACAATGAGCAGTTCTTC; CDR3: CASSLVASGSNYNEQFF
J: TRBJ1-2; D: -; size: many; V: TRBV7-9; DNA: TGTGCCAGCAGCTTACTAGAGTATGGCTACACCTTC; CDR3: CASSLLEYGYTF
J: TRBJ2-7; D: -; size: -; V: TRBV6-5; DNA: TGTGCCAGCAGACCTCAGGGACTCCACGAGCAGTACTTC; CDR3: CASRPQGLHEQYF
J: TRBJ2-3; D: TRBD1; size: -; V: TRBV6-1; DNA: TGTGCCACTCAGACAGGGTGGACAGATACGCAGTATTTT; CDR3: CATQTGWTDTQYF
J: TRBJ2-6; D: -; size: -; V: TRBV5-1; DNA: TGCGCCAGCAGCATGGGACCGACGACTGGGGCCAACGTCCTGACTTTC; CDR3: CASSMGPTTGANVLTF
J: TRBJ1-4; D: -; size: -; V: TRBV4-1; DNA: TGCGCCAGCAGCCATGAACCCCTGGGTAATGAAAAACTGTTTTTT; CDR3: CASSHEPLGNEKLFF
J: TRBJ1-4; D: TRBD1; size: -; V: TRBV7-9; DNA: TGTGCCAGCAGGACAGGGGATAATGAAAAACTGTTTTTT; CDR3: CASRTGDNEKLFF
J: TRBJ1-4; D: TRBD1; size: -; V: TRBV5-5; DNA: TGTGCCAGCAGCTTGCCGACAGGGGGTAATGAAAAACTGTTTTTT; CDR3: CASSLPTGGNEKLFF
J: TRBJ2-7; D: TRBD1; size: few; V: TRBV11-1; DNA: TGTGCCAGCAGCTTAGTTCCCGGGACAGGGAACCGCTACGAGCAGTACTTC; CDR3: CASSLVPGTGNRYEQYF
J: TRBJ2-7; D: TRBD1; size: -; V: TRBV2; DNA: TGTGCCAGCAGGACACCGGGACAGGGAAGCTACGAGCAGTACTTC; CDR3: CASRTPGQGSYEQYF
J: TRBJ2-1; D: -; size: -; V: TRBV27; DNA: TGTGCCAGCCGGATCGGAGAGACGAGCTCCTACAATGAGCAGTTCTTC; CDR3: CASRIGETSSYNEQFF
J: TRBJ1-2; D: -; size: many; V: TRBV7-2; DNA: TGTGCCAGCAGCTTAGGGGGCTTGGACTATGGCTACACCTTC; CDR3: CASSLGGLDYGYTF
J: TRBJ1-5; D: -; size: few; V: TRBV6-1; DNA: TGTGCCAGCAGCACCGGCGAGGACCAGCCCCAGCATTTT; CDR3: CASSTGEDQPQHF
J: TRBJ2-1; D: -; size: many; V: TRBV7-2; DNA: TGTGCCAGCAGCTTAGGGACTCCACGTTCCTACAATGAGCAGTTCTTC; CDR3: CASSLGTPRSYNEQFF
J: TRBJ1-4; D: -; size: few; V: TRBV6-6; DNA: TGTGCCACTTCGGAGCTGGATAATGAAAAACTGTTTTTT; CDR3: CATSELDNEKLFF
J: TRBJ2-1; D: -; size: few; V: TRBV6-6; DNA: TGTGCCAGCAGTTACTCGGTTATTTACCTCTACAATGAGCAGTTCTTC; CDR3: CASSYSVIYLYNEQFF
J: TRBJ2-1; D: TRBD2; size: few; V: TRBV6-1; DNA: TGTGCCAGCAGGGTAGCGGGGGAACATAATGAGCAGTTCTTC; CDR3: CASRVAGEHNEQFF
J: TRBJ1-1; D: -; size: -; V: TRBV30; DNA: TGTGCCTGGAGTGACAGCGAAGCTTTCTTT; CDR3: CAWSDSEAFF
J: TRBJ1-6; D: TRBD1; size: few; V: TRBV6-5; DNA: TGTGCCAGCAGTTGGACAGGGAGTTTGTCACCCCTCCACTTT; CDR3: CASSWTGSLSPLHF
J: TRBJ2-1; D: TRBD2; size: few; V: TRBV6-2/TRBV6-3; DNA: TGTGCCAGCAGTGCGGGTGTAACGGGACTAGCGGGAGTTAATGAGCAGTTCTTC; CDR3: CASSAGVTGLAGVNEQFF
J: TRBJ2-7; D: TRBD1; size: few; V: TRBV27; DNA: TGTGCCAGCAGTTCGACAGGGTCCTCCGCGCAGTACTTC; CDR3: CASSSTGSSAQYF
J: TRBJ2-5; D: -; size: -; V: TRBV20-1; DNA: TGCAGTGCTAGGGAGTACCAAGAGACCCAGTACTTC; CDR3: CSAREYQETQYF
J: TRBJ2-6; D: TRBD1; size: -; V: TRBV10-3; DNA: TGTGCCATCAGTGAAGACAGGGACTCTGGGGCCAACGTCCTGACTTTC; CDR3: CAISEDRDSGANVLTF
J: TRBJ2-7; D: -; size: -; V: TRBV10-3; DNA: TGTGCCATCAGTGAAGAGGTAACCTACGAGCAGTACTTC; CDR3: CAISEEVTYEQYF
J: TRBJ1-5; D: TRBD1; size: few; V: TRBV20-1; DNA: TGCAGTGCTAGAGATCCGAGACAGGGAAATCAGCCCCAGCATTTT; CDR3: CSARDPRQGNQPQHF
J: TRBJ2-1; D: -; size: few; V: TRBV6-1; DNA: TGTGCCAGCAGTGACCCCGCCGGGGGACAGTTATACAATGAGCAGTTCTTC; CDR3: CASSDPAGGQLYNEQFF
J: TRBJ1-2; D: TRBD1; size: -; V: TRBV27; DNA: TGTGCCAGCAGTGCGAGACAGGGGGCGAGTGGCTACACCTTC; CDR3: CASSARQGASGYTF
J: TRBJ1-1; D: -; size: many; V: TRBV7-2; DNA: TGTGCCAGCAGCCCTCAAACTAAGAACACTGAAGCTTTCTTT; CDR3: CASSPQTKNTEAFF
J: TRBJ1-1; D: -; size: -; V: TRBV29-1; DNA: TGCAGCGTTGTGGAGGGCCCTGAAGCTTTCTTT; CDR3: CSVVEGPEAFF
J: TRBJ2-3; D: -; size: -; V: TRBV10-3; DNA: TGTGCCATCAGTGAACGGGGGGATACGCAGTATTTT; CDR3: CAISERGDTQYF
J: TRBJ2-3; D: -; size: -; V: TRBV10-3; DNA: TGTGCCATCAGTGATTGGACAGCTAGCACAGATACGCAGTATTTT; CDR3: CAISDWTASTDTQYF
J: TRBJ2-5; D: -; size: few; V: TRBV7-9; DNA: TGTGCCAGCAGCTTAGTGGGGTTCCAAGAGACCCAGTACTTC; CDR3: CASSLVGFQETQYF
J: TRBJ2-7; D: TRBD1; size: -; V: TRBV27; DNA: TGTGCCAGCAGCTACGGGACAGGGGCCGAGCAGTACTTC; CDR3: CASSYGTGAEQYF